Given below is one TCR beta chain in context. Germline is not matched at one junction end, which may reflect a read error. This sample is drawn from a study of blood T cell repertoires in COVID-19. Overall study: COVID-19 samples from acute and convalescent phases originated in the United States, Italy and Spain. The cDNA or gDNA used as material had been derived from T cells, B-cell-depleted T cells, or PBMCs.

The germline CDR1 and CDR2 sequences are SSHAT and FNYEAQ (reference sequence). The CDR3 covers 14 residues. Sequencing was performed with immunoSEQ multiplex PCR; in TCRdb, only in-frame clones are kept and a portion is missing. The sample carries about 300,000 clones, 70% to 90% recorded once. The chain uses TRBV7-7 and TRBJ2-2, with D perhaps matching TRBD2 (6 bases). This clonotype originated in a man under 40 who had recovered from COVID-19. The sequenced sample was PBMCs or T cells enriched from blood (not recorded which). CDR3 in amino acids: CASSLRGNTGELFF. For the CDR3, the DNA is TGTGCTAGCAGCTTGCGGGGGAACACCGGGGAGCTGTTTTTT.